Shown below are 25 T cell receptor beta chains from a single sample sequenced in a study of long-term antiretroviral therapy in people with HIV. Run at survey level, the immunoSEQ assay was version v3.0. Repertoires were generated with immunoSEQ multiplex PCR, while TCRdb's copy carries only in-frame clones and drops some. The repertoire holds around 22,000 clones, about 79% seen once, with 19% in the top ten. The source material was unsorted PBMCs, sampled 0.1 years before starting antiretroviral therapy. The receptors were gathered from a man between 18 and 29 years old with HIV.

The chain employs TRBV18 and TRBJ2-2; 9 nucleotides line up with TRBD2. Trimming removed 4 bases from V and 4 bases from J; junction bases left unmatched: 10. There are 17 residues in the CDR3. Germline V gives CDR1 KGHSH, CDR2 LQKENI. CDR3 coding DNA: TGTGCCAGCTCACTTTTCTTAGCGGGAGCCCCCACCGGGGAGCTGTTTTTT. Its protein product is CASSLFLAGAPTGELFF.

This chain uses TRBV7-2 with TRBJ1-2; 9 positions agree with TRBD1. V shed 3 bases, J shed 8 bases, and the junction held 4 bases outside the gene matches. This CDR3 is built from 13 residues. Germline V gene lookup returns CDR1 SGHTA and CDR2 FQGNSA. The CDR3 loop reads CASSLGQGIGYTF. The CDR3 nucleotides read TGTGCCAGCAGCTTGGGACAGGGTATCGGCTACACCTTC.

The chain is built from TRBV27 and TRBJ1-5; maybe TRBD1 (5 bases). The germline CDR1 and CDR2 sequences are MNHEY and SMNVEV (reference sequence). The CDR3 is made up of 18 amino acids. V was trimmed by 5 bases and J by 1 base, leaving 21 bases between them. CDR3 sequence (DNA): TGTGCCAGCAGTCCCCTTTTGTTGGTAGGGGTGAGCAATCAGCCCCAGCATTTT. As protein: CASSPLLLVGVSNQPQHF.

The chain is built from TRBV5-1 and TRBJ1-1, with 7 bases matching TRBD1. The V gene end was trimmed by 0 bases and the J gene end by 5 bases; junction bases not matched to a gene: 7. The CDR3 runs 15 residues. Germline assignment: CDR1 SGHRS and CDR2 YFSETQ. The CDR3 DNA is TGCGCCAGCAGCTTGGAAGCCCAGGGGGTGACTGAAGCTTTCTTT. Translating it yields CASSLEAQGVTEAFF.

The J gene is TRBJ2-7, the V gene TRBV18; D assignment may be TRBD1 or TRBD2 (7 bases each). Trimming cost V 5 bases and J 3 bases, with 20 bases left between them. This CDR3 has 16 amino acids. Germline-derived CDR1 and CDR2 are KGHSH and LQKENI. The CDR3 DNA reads TGTGCCAGCTCAAGCCGAAACAGGGGCGGGAGCTACGAGCAGTACTTC. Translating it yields CASSSRNRGGSYEQYF.

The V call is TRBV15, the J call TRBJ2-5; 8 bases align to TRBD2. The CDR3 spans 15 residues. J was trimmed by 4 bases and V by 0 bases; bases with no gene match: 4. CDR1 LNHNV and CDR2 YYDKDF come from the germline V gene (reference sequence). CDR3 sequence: CATSRDRGGPETQYF. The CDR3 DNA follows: TGTGCCACCAGCAGAGATCGGGGGGGCCCAGAGACCCAGTACTTC.

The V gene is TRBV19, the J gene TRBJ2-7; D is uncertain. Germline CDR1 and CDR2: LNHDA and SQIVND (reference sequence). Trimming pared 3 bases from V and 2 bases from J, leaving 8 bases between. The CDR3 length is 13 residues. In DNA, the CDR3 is TGTGCCAGTAGTATGCGTGGGGCCTACGAGCAGTACTTC. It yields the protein CASSMRGAYEQYF.

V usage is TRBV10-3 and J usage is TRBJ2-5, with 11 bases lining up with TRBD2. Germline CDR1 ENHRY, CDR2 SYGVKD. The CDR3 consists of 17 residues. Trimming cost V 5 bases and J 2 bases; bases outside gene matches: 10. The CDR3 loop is CAISSPPSGGIQETQYF. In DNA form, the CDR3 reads TGTGCCATCAGTTCCCCCCCTAGCGGGGGGATTCAAGAGACCCAGTACTTC.

The CDR3 protein is CASSAEGYGTEAFF. CDR3 nucleotide sequence: TGTGCCAGCAGCGCCGAGGGCTATGGCACTGAAGCTTTCTTT. The rearrangement links TRBV9 to TRBJ1-1; D gene unclear. V lost 3 bases and J lost 4, with 13 bases in between. Germline V gives CDR1 SGDLS, CDR2 YYNGEE. This CDR3 comprises 14 residues.

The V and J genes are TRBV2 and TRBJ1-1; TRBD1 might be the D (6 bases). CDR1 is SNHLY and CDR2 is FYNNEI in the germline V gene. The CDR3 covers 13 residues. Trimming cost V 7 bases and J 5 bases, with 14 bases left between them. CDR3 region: CASTEGVGTEAFF. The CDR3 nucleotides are TGTGCCAGCACTGAGGGGGTAGGAACTGAAGCTTTCTTT. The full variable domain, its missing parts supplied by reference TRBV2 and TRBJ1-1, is EPEVTQTPSHQVTQMGQEVILRCVPISNHLYFYWYRQILGQKVEFLVSFYNNEISEKSEIFDDQFSVERPDGSNFTLKIRSTKLEDSAMYFCASTEGVGTEAFFGQGTRLTVV.

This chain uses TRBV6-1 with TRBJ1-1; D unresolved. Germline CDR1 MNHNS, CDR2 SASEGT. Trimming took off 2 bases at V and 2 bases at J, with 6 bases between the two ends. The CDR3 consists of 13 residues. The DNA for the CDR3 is TGTGCCAGCAGTGAACAAACTAACACTGAAGCTTTCTTT. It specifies CASSEQTNTEAFF.

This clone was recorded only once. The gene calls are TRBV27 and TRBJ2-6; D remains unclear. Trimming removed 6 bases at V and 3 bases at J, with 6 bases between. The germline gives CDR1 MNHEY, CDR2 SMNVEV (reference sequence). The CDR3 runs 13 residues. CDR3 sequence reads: CASSGVGANVLTF. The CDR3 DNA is TGTGCCAGCAGCGGAGTTGGGGCCAACGTCCTGACTTTC.

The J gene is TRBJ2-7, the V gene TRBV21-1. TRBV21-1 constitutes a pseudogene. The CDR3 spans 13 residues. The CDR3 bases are TGTGCCAGCAGCAAAAGAAGTCCCTACGAGCAGTACTTC. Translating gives CASSKRSPYEQYF.

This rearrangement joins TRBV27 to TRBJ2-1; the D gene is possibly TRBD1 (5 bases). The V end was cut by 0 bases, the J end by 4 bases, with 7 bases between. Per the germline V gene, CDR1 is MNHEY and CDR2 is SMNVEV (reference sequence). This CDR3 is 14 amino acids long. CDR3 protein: CASSLSRDYNEQFF. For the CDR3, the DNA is TGTGCCAGCAGTTTATCCAGGGATTACAATGAGCAGTTCTTC.

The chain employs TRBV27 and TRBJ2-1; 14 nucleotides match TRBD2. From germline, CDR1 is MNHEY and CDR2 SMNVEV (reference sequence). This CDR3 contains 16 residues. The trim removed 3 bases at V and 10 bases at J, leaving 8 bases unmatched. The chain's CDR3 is CASSFSGTSGSEEQFF. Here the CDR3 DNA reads TGTGCCAGCAGTTTTTCAGGGACTAGCGGGAGTGAAGAGCAGTTCTTC.

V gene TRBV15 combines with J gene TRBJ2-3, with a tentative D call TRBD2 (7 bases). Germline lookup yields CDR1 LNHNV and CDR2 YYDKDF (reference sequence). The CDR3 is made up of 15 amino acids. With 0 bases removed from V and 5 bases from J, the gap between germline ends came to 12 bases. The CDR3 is CATSREGGAGDTQYF. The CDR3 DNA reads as TGTGCCACCAGCAGAGAAGGGGGGGCGGGAGATACGCAGTATTTT.

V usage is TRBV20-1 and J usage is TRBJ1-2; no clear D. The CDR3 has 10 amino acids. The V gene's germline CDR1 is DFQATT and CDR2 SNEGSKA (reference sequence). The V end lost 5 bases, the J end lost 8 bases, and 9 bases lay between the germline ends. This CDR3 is CSAEAQGYTF. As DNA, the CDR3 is TGCAGTGCTGAGGCTCAGGGCTACACCTTC.

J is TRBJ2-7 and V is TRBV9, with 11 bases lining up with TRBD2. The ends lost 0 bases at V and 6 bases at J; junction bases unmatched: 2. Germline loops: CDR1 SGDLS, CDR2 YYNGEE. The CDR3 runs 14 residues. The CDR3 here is CASSVGLAGGEQYF. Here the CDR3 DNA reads TGTGCCAGCAGCGTAGGTCTAGCGGGGGGCGAGCAGTACTTC. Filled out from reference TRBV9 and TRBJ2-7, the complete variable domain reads DSGVTQTPKHLITATGQRVTLRCSPRSGDLSVYWYQQSLDQGLQFLIQYYNGEERAKGNILERFSAQQFPDLHSELNLSSLELGDSALYFCASSVGLAGGEQYFGPGTRLTVT.

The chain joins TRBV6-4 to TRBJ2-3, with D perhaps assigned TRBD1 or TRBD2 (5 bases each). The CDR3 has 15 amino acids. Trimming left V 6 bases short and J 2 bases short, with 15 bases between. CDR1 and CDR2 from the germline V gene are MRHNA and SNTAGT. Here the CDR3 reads CASSRGVEDTDTQYF. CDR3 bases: TGTGCCAGCAGCCGAGGGGTAGAGGACACAGATACGCAGTATTTT.

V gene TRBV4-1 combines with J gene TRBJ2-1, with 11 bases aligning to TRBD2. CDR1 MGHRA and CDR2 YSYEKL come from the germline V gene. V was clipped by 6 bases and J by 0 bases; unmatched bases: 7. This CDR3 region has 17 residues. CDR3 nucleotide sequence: TGCGCCAGCAGGGTAACTAGCGGGAGTGTCTCCTACAATGAGCAGTTCTTC. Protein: CASRVTSGSVSYNEQFF.

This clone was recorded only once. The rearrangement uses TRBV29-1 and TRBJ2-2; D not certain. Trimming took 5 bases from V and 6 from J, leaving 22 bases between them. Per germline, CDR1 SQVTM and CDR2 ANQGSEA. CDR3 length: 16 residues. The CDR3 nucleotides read TGCAGCGTTATTCGGGTTCAAGGCAAGCAAGCCGGGGAGCTGTTTTTT. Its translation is CSVIRVQGKQAGELFF.

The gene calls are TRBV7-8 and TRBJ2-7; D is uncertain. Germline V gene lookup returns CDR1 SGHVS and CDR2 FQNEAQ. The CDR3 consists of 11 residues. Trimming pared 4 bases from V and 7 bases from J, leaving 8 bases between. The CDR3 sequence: CASSYSGEQYF. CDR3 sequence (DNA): TGTGCCAGCAGCTATTCCGGAGAGCAGTACTTC.

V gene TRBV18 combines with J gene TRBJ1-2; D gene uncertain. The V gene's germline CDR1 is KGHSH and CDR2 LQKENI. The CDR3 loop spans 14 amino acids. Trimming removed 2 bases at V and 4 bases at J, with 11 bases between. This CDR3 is CASSPGMECYGYTF. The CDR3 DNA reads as TGTGCCAGCTCACCAGGGATGGAGTGCTATGGCTACACCTTC.

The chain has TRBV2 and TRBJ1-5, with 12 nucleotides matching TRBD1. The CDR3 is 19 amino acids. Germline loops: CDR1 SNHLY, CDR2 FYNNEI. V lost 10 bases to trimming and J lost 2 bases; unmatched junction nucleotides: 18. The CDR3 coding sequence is TGTGCCACTTCTCAGTACCCGGGACAGGGGGCGAGTGGCAATCAGCCCCAGCATTTT. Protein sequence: CATSQYPGQGASGNQPQHF.

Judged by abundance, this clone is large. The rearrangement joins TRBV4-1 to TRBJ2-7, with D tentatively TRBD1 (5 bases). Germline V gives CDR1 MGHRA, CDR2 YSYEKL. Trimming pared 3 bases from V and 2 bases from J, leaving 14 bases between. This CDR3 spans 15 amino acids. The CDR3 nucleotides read TGCGCCAGCAGCCAGGAAGGAACAGGAGCCTACGAGCAGTACTTC. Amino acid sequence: CASSQEGTGAYEQYF.